Listed below are T cell receptor beta chains from one sample, sequenced in a study of T cell responses to AZD1222 COVID-19 vaccine. Clones were sequenced by immunoSEQ multiplex PCR, and TCRdb holds only the in-frame ones, with some missing. The sample consists of over 130,000 clones, more than 80% of them appearing once. This material consisted of peripheral blood, taken 28 days after the second AZD1222 dose. The receptors were gathered from an adult who received the AZD1222 COVID-19 vaccine. CDR3s leave out the opening cysteine and the closing phenylalanine or tryptophan. The order of the fields is V gene, CDR3 protein.

v_gene: TRBV3-1/TRBV3-2
CDR3aa: ASSQASAGLSLNYGYT

v_gene: TRBV9
CDR3aa: ASSVEGQAYGYT

v_gene: TRBV25-1
CDR3aa: ASSEGPNSPLH

v_gene: TRBV2
CDR3aa: ASTERQDLNSYT

v_gene: TRBV6-1
CDR3aa: ASSEGGRNTEAF

v_gene: TRBV19
CDR3aa: ASSRVSFNEKLF

v_gene: TRBV19
CDR3aa: ASSAGLAEHYNEQF

v_gene: TRBV5-1
CDR3aa: ASSLGEAANQPQH

v_gene: TRBV27
CDR3aa: ASSLGVGELF

v_gene: TRBV5-6
CDR3aa: ASSLVQGDLSGYT

v_gene: TRBV24-1
CDR3aa: ATSDSKGAHYQPQH

v_gene: TRBV25-1
CDR3aa: ASSIGLLQQF

v_gene: TRBV2
CDR3aa: ASSAPTQGVLDEQY

v_gene: TRBV7-9
CDR3aa: ASSFTGLTYGYT

v_gene: TRBV10-2
CDR3aa: ASSAQSGSGYT

v_gene: TRBV7-9
CDR3aa: ASSLGQGASNQPQH

v_gene: TRBV5-1
CDR3aa: ASIRRATGDRYNSPLH

v_gene: TRBV18
CDR3aa: ASSPSTGANTEAF

v_gene: TRBV30
CDR3aa: AWSRSTDTQY

v_gene: TRBV6-1
CDR3aa: ASSEAGRGTYEQY

v_gene: TRBV11-2
CDR3aa: ASRRSRDTEAF

v_gene: TRBV5-1
CDR3aa: ASSLMASGGGWEQY

v_gene: TRBV7-8
CDR3aa: ASSLSGQGAYEQY

v_gene: TRBV7-2
CDR3aa: ASSLFRGKAYEQF

v_gene: TRBV27
CDR3aa: ASSYRGTNYGYT

v_gene: TRBV7-2
CDR3aa: ASSLEGRDQPQH

v_gene: TRBV6-2/TRBV6-3
CDR3aa: ASSLTIGSYEQY

v_gene: TRBV6-5
CDR3aa: ASGRDGNLYGYT

v_gene: TRBV18
CDR3aa: ASSRDRDSYEQY

v_gene: TRBV29-1
CDR3aa: SVSQVGGTEAF

v_gene: TRBV10-3
CDR3aa: AISADRVGQY

v_gene: TRBV2
CDR3aa: ASKDRPGTGELF

v_gene: TRBV7-6
CDR3aa: ASSLGQNQPQH

v_gene: TRBV3-1/TRBV3-2
CDR3aa: ASSQDLGQGLQPQH

v_gene: TRBV30
CDR3aa: AWSGLLAGAADTQY

v_gene: TRBV7-6
CDR3aa: ASSRTSGSSNEQF

v_gene: TRBV5-4
CDR3aa: ASSPPIRTGGVSPLH

v_gene: TRBV29-1
CDR3aa: SVAGQYSYEQY

v_gene: TRBV12-5
CDR3aa: ASGLGRVGGGELF

v_gene: TRBV2
CDR3aa: ASSEVDRGVRGYT